The rows below give T cell receptor beta chains drawn from one sample of a study of CD8+CD57+ T cells in acquired aplastic anemia. Each CDR3 protein is one row after TCRdb ran MiXCR on the reads. Here the sample spans approximately 130,000 distinct CDR3 sequences, over 30% being singletons. The specimen sequenced was sorted CD4+, CD8+, or CD8+CD57+ T cells (not recorded which) from PBMCs. The receptors were gathered from a human donor with aplastic anemia. Each CDR3 is given with its conserved first and last residue. The order of the fields is J gene, V gene, clone size, D gene, CDR3 DNA, CDR3 protein. A D gene is named only where the DNA matches it firmly. Clone sizes are given selectively: once, few, many, or a class where the clone is expanded.

>TRBJ2-7|TRBV11-2|many|-
TGTGCCAGCAGCTTGTCCACCTACGAGCAGTACTTC
CASSLSTYEQYF
>TRBJ1-5|TRBV5-5|many|-
TGTGCCAGCAGCAGACTACAAGAAGGCAATCAGCCCCAGCATTTT
CASSRLQEGNQPQHF
>TRBJ1-1|TRBV11-2|many|TRBD1
TGTGCCAGCAGCCCTAGTCGGACAGGGAACACTGAAGCTTTCTTT
CASSPSRTGNTEAFF
>TRBJ1-1|TRBV12-3/TRBV12-4|-|TRBD1
TGTGCCAGCAGAACAGGGGCTACGACTGAAGCTTTCTTT
CASRTGATTEAFF
>TRBJ2-7|TRBV25-1|-|TRBD1
TGTGCCAGCTCAGAGGGACAGGGTTTGGACGAGCAGTACTTC
CASSEGQGLDEQYF
>TRBJ1-4|TRBV4-2|many|-
TGTGCCAGCAGCCAAGATGGAAGCGGCGGTAATGAAAAACTGTTTTTT
CASSQDGSGGNEKLFF
>TRBJ2-3|TRBV2|-|TRBD2
TGTGCCAGCAGCATCGGGACTAGCGGGGGAAGCACAGATACGCAGTATTTT
CASSIGTSGGSTDTQYF
>TRBJ2-1|TRBV20-1|once|TRBD1
TGCAGTGCCAGCAAACCGGGACAGGGGTCGAGTGAGCAGTTCTTC
CSASKPGQGSSEQFF
>TRBJ1-1|TRBV15|-|-
TGTGCCACCAGCTGGGGGGGAGGGAGTCTGGGGACTGAAGCTTTCTTT
CATSWGGGSLGTEAFF
>TRBJ2-1|TRBV9|many|-
-
CASSVAAYFGNEQFF
>TRBJ1-2|TRBV2|-|-
TGTGCCAGCAAGGGCTATGGCTACACCTTC
CASKGYGYTF
>TRBJ1-2|TRBV14|many|-
TGTGCCAGCAGCCAAGATCTGACGTCCTATGGCTACACCTTC
CASSQDLTSYGYTF
>TRBJ1-4|TRBV15|many|-
TGTGCCACCAGTCCCCGGGCATCTTGGGAGGAAAAACTGTTTTTT
CATSPRASWEEKLFF
>TRBJ2-1|TRBV6-1|many|-
TGTGCCAGCGGGAGTTGGAATGAGCAGTTCTTC
CASGSWNEQFF
>TRBJ2-5|TRBV5-1|-|TRBD1
TGCGCCAGCAGCTTGGAAAAGGGGGCGAAAGAGACCCAGTACTTC
CASSLEKGAKETQYF
>TRBJ1-6|TRBV9|many|-
TGTGCCAGCAGCCGCGAGGGAAGGAGGGAATCACCCCTCCACTTT
CASSREGRRESPLHF
>TRBJ1-2|TRBV12-3/TRBV12-4|many|-
TGTGCCAGCAAAACACGCAACTATGGCTACACCTTC
CASKTRNYGYTF
>TRBJ2-5|TRBV5-8|many|-
TGTGCCAGCAGCCACTCAAAGCGGGAGACCCAGTACTTC
CASSHSKRETQYF
>TRBJ1-1|TRBV6-5|many|-
TGTGCCAGCGTCAGCGACAGGCTGATGAACACTGAAGCTTTCTTT
CASVSDRLMNTEAFF
>TRBJ1-1|TRBV7-9|many|-
TGTGCCAGCAGCTTACTACGGGGGGCGCGTACTGAAGCTTTCTTT
CASSLLRGARTEAFF
>TRBJ2-3|TRBV19|-|-
TGTGCCAGTAGTCCAGGGATCGAGCAGTATTTT
CASSPGIEQYF
>TRBJ1-1|TRBV25-1|many|-
TGTGCCAGCAGAGGAACGGGGGTTCACACTGAAGCTTTCTTT
CASRGTGVHTEAFF
>TRBJ1-1|TRBV4-2|many|-
TGTGCCAGCAGCTCTCCACGGGGGCAGGGGAACACTGAAGCTTTCTTT
CASSSPRGQGNTEAFF
>TRBJ1-1|TRBV3-1|many|-
TGTGCCAGCAGTTTCTCCGGGACACAGAACACTGAAGCTTTCTTT
CASSFSGTQNTEAFF
>TRBJ1-1|TRBV12-3/TRBV12-4|few|-
TGTGCCAGCAGTTCTCGGGGTGAAGCTTTCTTT
CASSSRGEAFF
>TRBJ2-5|TRBV5-1|many|TRBD2
TGCGCCAGCAGCACTAGGACTAGCTCTCAGGGTGGGACCCAGTACTTC
CASSTRTSSQGGTQYF